Sequencing of this T cell receptor (delta chain) was carried out in a study of gamma-delta T cells after stem cell transplantation. With respect to this clone: The mismatch at residue 11 between this DNA's translation and the TCRdb protein of a much larger clone likely reflects a read error; the protein shown is translated from the DNA.

This CDR3 contains 23 residues. V gave up 0 bases and J gave up 0 bases; unmatched junction bases: 21. Per germline, CDR1 TSWWSYY and CDR2 QGS. With CATT, TCRdb re-called clones from the RT-PCR reads. This table has 1,500 to 2,000 delta-chain clones, 4.5% to 6% appearing once. This TCR was sampled from a human donor. It is not recorded whose cells these are; they may come from a transplant donor. This chain connects TRDV1 to TRDJ1, with 11 positions matching TRDD3. What was sequenced was gamma-delta T cells. In DNA form, the CDR3 reads TGTGCTCTTGGGGAACTAATCGGTTGGGGGTCACTGGGGGATATGGTGTACACCGATAAACTCATCTTT. Its translation: CALGELIGWGSLGDMVYTDKLIF.